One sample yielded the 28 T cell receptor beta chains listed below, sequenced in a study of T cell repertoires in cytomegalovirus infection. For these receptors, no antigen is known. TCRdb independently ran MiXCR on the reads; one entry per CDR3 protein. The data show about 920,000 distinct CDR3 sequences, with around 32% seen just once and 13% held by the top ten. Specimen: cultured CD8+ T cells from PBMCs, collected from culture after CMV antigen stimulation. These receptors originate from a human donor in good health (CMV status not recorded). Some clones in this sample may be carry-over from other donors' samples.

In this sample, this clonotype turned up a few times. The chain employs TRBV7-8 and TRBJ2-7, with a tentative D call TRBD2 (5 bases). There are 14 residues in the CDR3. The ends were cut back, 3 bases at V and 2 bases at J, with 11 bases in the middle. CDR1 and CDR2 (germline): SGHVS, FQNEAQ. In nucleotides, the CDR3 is TGTGCCAGCAGCTTTAGCCCGGGGACCTACGAGCAGTACGTC. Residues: CASSFSPGTYEQYV.

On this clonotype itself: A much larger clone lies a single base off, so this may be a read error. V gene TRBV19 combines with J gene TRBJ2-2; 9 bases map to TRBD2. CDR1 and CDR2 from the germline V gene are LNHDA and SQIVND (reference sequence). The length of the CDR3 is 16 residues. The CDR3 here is CVSSIAVAGDTGELFF. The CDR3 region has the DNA TGTGTCAGTAGTATAGCAGTAGCGGGGGACACCGGGGAGCTGTTTTTT.

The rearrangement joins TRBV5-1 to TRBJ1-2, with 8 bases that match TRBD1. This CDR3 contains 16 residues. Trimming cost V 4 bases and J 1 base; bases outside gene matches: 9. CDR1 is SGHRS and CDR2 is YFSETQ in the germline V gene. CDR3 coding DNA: TGCGCCAGCAGCCTAACCTGGACAGGGCTTAACTATGGCTACACCTTC. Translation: CASSLTWTGLNYGYTF.

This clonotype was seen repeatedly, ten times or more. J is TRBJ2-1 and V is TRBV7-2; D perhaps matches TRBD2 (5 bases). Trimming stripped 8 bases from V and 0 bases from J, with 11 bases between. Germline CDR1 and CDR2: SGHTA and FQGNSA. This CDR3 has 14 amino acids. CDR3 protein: CASGGLSSYNEQFF. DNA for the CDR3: TGTGCCAGCGGAGGCCTCAGCTCCTACAATGAGCAGTTCTTC.

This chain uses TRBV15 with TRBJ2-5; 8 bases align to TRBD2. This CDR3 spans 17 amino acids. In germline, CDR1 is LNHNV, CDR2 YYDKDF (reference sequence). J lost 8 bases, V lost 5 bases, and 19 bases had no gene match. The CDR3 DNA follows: TGTGCCACCAGCGGGGAGGGGCGGGGGGCCCCCTCCGGAACCCAGTACTTC. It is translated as CATSGEGRGAPSGTQYF.

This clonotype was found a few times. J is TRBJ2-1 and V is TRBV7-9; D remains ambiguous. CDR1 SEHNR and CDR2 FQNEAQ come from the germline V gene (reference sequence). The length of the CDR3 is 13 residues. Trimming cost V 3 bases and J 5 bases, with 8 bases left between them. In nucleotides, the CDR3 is TGTGCCAGCAGCTTCGGATCAGACAATGAGCAGTTCTTC. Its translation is CASSFGSDNEQFF.

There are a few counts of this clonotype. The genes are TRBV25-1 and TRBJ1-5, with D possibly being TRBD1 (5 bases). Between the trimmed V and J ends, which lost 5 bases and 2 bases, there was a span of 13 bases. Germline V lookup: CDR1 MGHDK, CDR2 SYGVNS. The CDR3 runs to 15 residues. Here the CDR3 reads CASSQSRDGNQPQHF. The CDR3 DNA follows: TGTGCCAGCAGTCAATCCCGGGACGGCAATCAGCCCCAGCATTTT.

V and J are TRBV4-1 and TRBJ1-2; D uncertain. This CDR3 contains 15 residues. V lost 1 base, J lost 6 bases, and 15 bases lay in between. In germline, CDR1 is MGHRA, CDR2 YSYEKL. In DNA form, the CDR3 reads TGCGCCAGCAGCCAAGGCGGAGCGAGAGCGAATGGCTACACCTTC. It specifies CASSQGGARANGYTF.

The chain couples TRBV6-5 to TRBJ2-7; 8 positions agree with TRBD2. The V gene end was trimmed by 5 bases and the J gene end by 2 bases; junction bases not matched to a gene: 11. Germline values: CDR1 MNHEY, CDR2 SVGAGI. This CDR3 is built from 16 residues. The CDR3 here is CASSPHAGGTTYEQYV. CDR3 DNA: TGTGCCAGCAGTCCCCATGCGGGGGGCACGACCTACGAGCAGTACGTC.

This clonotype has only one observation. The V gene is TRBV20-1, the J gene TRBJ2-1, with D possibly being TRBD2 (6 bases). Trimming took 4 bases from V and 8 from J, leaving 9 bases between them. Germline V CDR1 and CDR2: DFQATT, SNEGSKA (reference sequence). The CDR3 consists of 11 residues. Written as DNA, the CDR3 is TGCAGTGCTACCAGGGAGGATGAGCAGTTCTTC. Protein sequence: CSATREDEQFF.

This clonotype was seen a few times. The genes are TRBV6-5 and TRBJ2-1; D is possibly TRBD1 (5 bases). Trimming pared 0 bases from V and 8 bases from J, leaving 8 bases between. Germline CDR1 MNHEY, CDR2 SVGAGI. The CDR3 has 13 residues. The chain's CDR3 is CASSYSFRDEQFF. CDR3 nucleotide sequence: TGTGCCAGCAGTTACTCGTTCAGGGATGAGCAGTTCTTC.

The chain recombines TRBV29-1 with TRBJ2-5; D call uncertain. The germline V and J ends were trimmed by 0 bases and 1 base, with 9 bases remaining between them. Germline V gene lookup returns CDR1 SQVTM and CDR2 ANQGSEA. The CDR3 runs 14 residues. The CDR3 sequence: CSVEDLRIQETQYF. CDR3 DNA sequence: TGCAGCGTTGAAGATCTTCGAATCCAAGAGACCCAGTACTTC.

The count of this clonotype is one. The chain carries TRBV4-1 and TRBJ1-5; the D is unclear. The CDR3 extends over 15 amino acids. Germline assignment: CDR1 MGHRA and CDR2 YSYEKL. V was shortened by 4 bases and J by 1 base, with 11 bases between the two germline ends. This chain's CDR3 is CASSPHSRSNQPQHF. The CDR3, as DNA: TGCGCCAGCAGCCCCCACAGCAGAAGCAATCAGCCCCAGCATTTT.

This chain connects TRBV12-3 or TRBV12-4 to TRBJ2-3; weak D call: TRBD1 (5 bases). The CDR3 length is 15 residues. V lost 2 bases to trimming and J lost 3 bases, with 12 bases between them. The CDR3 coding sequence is TGTGCCAGCAGTTTAAGGGGCCGAAAAACAGATACGCAGTATTTT. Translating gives CASSLRGRKTDTQYF.

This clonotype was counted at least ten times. The CDR3 here is CASSPRRVTLAGFYNEQFF. The DNA of the CDR3 is TGTGCCAGCAGCCCCCGGAGGGTAACACTAGCGGGGTTCTACAATGAGCAGTTCTTC. The chain couples TRBV7-8 to TRBJ2-1, with 10 bases identical to TRBD2. The germline gives CDR1 SGHVS, CDR2 FQNEAQ. The CDR3 length is 19 residues. The junction had 16 bases not matched to a gene; V was cut back by 5 bases and J by 3 bases.

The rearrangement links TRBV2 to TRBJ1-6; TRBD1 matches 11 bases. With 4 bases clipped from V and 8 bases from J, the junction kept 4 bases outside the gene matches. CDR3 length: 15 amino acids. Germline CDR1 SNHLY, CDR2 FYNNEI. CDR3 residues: CASSGTGGAYSPLHF. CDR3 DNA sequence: TGTGCCAGCAGTGGGACAGGGGGCGCGTATTCACCCCTCCACTTT.

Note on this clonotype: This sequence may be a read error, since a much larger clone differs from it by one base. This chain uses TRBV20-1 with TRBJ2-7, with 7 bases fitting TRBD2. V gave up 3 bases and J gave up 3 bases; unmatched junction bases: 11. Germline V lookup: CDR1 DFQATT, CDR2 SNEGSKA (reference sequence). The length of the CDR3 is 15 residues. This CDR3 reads CSARFMGEGSYEQYF. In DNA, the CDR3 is TGCAGTGCTAGGTTTATGGGGGAGGGGAGCTACGAGCAGTACTTC.

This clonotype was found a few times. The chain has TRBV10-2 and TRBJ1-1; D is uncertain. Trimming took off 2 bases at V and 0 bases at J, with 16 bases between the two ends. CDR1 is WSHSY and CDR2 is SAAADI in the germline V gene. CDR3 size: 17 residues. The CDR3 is CASSENLRQLMNTEAFF. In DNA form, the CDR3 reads TGCGCCAGCAGTGAGAATCTGAGGCAGCTTATGAACACTGAAGCTTTCTTT.

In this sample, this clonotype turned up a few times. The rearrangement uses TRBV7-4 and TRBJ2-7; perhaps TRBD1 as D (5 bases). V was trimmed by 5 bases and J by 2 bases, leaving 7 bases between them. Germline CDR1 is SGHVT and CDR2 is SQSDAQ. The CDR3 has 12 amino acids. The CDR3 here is CASSQQAYEQYV. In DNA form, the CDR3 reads TGTGCCAGCAGCCAACAGGCCTACGAGCAGTACGTC.

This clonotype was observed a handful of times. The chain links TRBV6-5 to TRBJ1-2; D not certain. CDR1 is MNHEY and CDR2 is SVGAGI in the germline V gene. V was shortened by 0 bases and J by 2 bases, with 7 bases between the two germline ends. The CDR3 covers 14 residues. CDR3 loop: CASSYSPRNYGYTF. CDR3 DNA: TGTGCCAGCAGTTACTCGCCCAGAAACTATGGCTACACCTTC.

The CDR3 DNA reads TGTGCCAGTAGTGTTAAAAGGAACACTGAAGCTTTCTTT. Its translation: CASSVKRNTEAFF. The chain recombines TRBV19 with TRBJ1-1; no clear D gene. V dropped 5 bases and J dropped 1 base, with 8 bases sitting between them. Germline assignment: CDR1 LNHDA and CDR2 SQIVND (reference sequence). The CDR3 length is 13 residues.

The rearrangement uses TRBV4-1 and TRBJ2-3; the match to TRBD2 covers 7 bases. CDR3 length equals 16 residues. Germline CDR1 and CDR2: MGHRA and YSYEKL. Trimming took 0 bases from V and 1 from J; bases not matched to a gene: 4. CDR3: CASSQERLAGTDTQYF. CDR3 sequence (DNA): TGCGCCAGCAGCCAAGAAAGGCTAGCGGGCACAGATACGCAGTATTTT.

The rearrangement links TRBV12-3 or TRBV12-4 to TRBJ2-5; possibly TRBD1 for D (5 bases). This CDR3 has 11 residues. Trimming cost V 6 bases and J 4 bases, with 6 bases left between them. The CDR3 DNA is TGTGCCAGCAGGACAGCAGAGACCCAGTACTTC. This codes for CASRTAETQYF.

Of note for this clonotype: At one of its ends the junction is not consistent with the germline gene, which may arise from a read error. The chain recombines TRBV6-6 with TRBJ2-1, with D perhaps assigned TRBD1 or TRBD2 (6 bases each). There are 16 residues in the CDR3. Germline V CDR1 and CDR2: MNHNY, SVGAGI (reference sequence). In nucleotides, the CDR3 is TGTGCCAGCAGTGACTTCGAAGGGGGGACCTACGATGAGCAGTTCTTC. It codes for CASSDFEGGTYDEQFF.

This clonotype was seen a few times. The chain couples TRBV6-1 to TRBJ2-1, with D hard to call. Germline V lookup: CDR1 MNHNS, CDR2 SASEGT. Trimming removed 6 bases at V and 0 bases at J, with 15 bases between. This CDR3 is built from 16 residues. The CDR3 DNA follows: TGTGCCAGCAGCCCTAACCCGTTTGACTCCTACAATGAGCAGTTCTTC. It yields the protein CASSPNPFDSYNEQFF.

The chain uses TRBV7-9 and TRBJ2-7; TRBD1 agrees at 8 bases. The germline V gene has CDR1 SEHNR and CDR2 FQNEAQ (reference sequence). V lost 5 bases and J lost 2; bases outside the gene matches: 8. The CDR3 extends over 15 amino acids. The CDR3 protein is CASSPRTGQAYEQYF. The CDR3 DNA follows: TGTGCCAGCAGCCCACGGACAGGGCAGGCCTACGAGCAGTACTTC.

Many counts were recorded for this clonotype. In DNA form, the CDR3 reads TGTGCCAGCAGCTTAAGGGGGGAATCGGGAGAGCAGTACTTC. Protein sequence: CASSLRGESGEQYF. The chain couples TRBV7-6 to TRBJ2-7, with D perhaps TRBD1 or TRBD2 (6 bases each). The germline V gene has CDR1 SGHVS and CDR2 FNYEAQ. Trimming cost V 2 bases and J 7 bases, with 15 bases left between them. CDR3 length: 14 amino acids.

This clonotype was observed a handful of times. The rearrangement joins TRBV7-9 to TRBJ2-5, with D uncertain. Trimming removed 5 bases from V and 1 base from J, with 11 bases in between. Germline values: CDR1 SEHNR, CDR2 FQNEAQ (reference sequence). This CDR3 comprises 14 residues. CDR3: CASSVGYSQETQYF. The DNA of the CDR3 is TGTGCCAGCAGCGTGGGATACAGCCAAGAGACCCAGTACTTC.